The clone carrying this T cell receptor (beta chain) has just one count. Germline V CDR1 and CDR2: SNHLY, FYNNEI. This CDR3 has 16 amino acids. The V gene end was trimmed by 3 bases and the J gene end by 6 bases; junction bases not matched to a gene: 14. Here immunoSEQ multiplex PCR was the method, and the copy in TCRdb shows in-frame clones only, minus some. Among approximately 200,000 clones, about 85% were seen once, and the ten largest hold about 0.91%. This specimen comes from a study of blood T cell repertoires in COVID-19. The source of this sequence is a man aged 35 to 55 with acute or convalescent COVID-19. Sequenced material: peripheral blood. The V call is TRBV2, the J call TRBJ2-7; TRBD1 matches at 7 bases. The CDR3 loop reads CASSDFQTTGTGEQYF. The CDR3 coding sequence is TGTGCCAGCAGTGATTTCCAGACGACAGGGACGGGCGAGCAGTACTTC.